The rows below give T cell receptor beta chains drawn from one sample of a study of shared clonotypes between healthy human individuals. Clones were read by immunoSEQ multiplex PCR, and TCRdb kept only the in-frame ones, dropping some. Of about 490,000 clones in the sample, roughly 85% were seen once. The specimen was PBMCs. Receptor source: a woman in her thirties or forties in good health. Some clones in this sample may be carry-over from other donors' samples. CDR3s include the opening cysteine and the closing phenylalanine or tryptophan. The D gene is left open where the match is weak. Only some rows state a clone size, as once, few, many or a class for expanded clones.

J gene	clone size	V gene	D gene	CDR3 protein	CDR3 DNA
TRBJ2-1	.	TRBV10-3	TRBD2	CATLAGLSYNEQFF	TGTGCCACCCTAGCGGGCCTCTCCTACAATGAGCAGTTCTTC
TRBJ2-5	.	TRBV30	TRBD1	CAWLPGQGKETQYF	TGTGCCTGGCTACCGGGACAGGGAAAAGAGACCCAGTACTTC
TRBJ1-4	.	TRBV4-3	.	CASSQVGVANEKLFF	TGCGCCAGCAGCCAGGTCGGCGTTGCAAATGAAAAACTGTTTTTT
TRBJ2-2	.	TRBV9	TRBD2	CASSSRLASTGELFF	TGTGCCAGCAGCTCCCGACTAGCGAGCACCGGGGAGCTGTTTTTT
TRBJ2-7	.	TRBV4-1	.	CASSQALLISYEQYF	TGCGCCAGCAGCCAAGCCCTTCTCATCTCCTACGAGCAGTACTTC
TRBJ2-5	.	TRBV27	TRBD2	CASSLPRVAGQETQYF	TGTGCCAGCAGTTTACCGAGAGTAGCGGGTCAAGAGACCCAGTACTTC
TRBJ2-3	.	TRBV27	TRBD2	CASSLSRWRERTDTQYF	TGTGCCAGCAGTTTATCTCGATGGCGGGAGCGCACAGATACGCAGTATTTT
TRBJ2-5	.	TRBV7-2	.	CASGRQTQETQYF	TGTGCCAGCGGTCGGCAGACTCAAGAGACCCAGTACTTC
TRBJ2-4	.	TRBV4-2	.	CASSQESTGLAKNIQYF	TGTGCCAGCAGCCAAGAATCTACAGGACTAGCCAAAAACATTCAGTACTTC
TRBJ1-5	.	TRBV6-1	.	CASSAGVSSNQPQHF	TGTGCCAGCAGTGCAGGGGTCTCGAGCAATCAGCCCCAGCATTTT
TRBJ2-1	.	TRBV9	TRBD1	CASSVEGTGGRGQFF	TGTGCCAGCAGCGTAGAGGGGACAGGGGGCAGGGGGCAGTTCTTC
TRBJ1-5	.	TRBV5-3	.	CARSLRAAANEPQHF	TGTGCCAGAAGCCTGCGAGCGGCCGCGAATGAGCCCCAGCATTTT
TRBJ1-2	.	TRBV7-8	.	CASSLAEPGRLGGYTF	TGTGCCAGCAGCTTAGCGGAGCCAGGGCGGTTGGGTGGCTACACCTTC
TRBJ2-6	once	TRBV9	.	CASSARDRAGSGANVLTF	TGTGCCAGCAGCGCTCGGGACCGGGCAGGGTCTGGGGCCAACGTCCTGACTTTC
TRBJ1-3	.	TRBV7-2	TRBD1	CASSLPGTGIDSGNTIYF	TGTGCCAGCAGCCTACCCGGGACAGGGATCGACTCTGGAAACACCATATATTTT
TRBJ1-4	.	TRBV18	.	CASSPAGATNEKLFF	TGTGCCAGCTCACCCGCGGGAGCAACTAATGAAAAACTGTTTTTT
TRBJ2-2	.	TRBV7-2	.	CASSLGPLPNTGELFF	TGTGCCAGCAGCTTAGGACCCCTCCCGAACACCGGGGAGCTGTTTTTT
TRBJ2-4	.	TRBV18	TRBD1	CASSPGQGENIQYF	TGTGCCAGCTCACCAGGACAGGGGGAAAACATTCAGTACTTC
TRBJ2-7	.	TRBV6-5	.	CATASTYDATYEQYF	TGTGCTACCGCGAGTACCTATGACGCCACCTACGAGCAGTACTTC
TRBJ2-3	.	TRBV9	.	CASSASGGQPHTDTQYF	TGTGCCAGCAGCGCCTCCGGTGGGCAACCACACACAGATACGCAGTATTTT
TRBJ2-2	.	TRBV5-4	TRBD2	CASSPRTSGRAGELFF	TGTGCCAGCAGCCCAAGGACTAGCGGGAGGGCCGGGGAGCTGTTTTTT
TRBJ2-7	.	TRBV7-8	TRBD1	CASSLVDRPGLEQYF	TGTGCCAGCAGCTTAGTGGACAGGCCGGGGCTCGAGCAGTACTTC
TRBJ2-3	few	TRBV19	TRBD1	CASSKGTAYTDTQYF	TGTGCCAGTAGTAAGGGGACAGCCTACACAGATACGCAGTATTTT
TRBJ2-3	.	TRBV27	.	CASIKDRSGGTQYF	TGTGCCAGCATTAAGGACAGGTCGGGGGGTACGCAGTATTTT
TRBJ2-3	.	TRBV7-9	.	CASSFLSTDTQYF	TGTGCCAGCAGCTTTTTGAGCACGGATACGCAGTATTTT
TRBJ2-3	.	TRBV2	.	CASSALADTQYF	TGTGCCAGCAGTGCCCTAGCGGATACGCAGTATTTT
TRBJ1-5	.	TRBV5-1	.	CASSFTGGEWEPQHF	TGCGCCAGCAGCTTTACGGGGGGCGAGTGGGAGCCCCAGCATTTT
TRBJ1-2	.	TRBV20-1	TRBD1	CSAGQDYTF	TGCAGTGCAGGACAGGATTATACCTTC
TRBJ2-7	.	TRBV7-3	TRBD1	CASSPRDRSGEQYF	TGTGCCAGCAGCCCCCGGGACAGGTCTGGGGAGCAGTACTTC
TRBJ2-3	.	TRBV28	TRBD2	CASSCVLAGLPTPTDTQYF	TGTGCCAGCAGTTGCGTACTAGCGGGGTTACCCACCCCCACAGATACGCAGTATTTT
TRBJ2-1	.	TRBV7-9	TRBD2	CASSWAGGSGDEQFF	TGTGCCAGCAGCTGGGCGGGAGGGTCTGGGGATGAGCAGTTCTTC
TRBJ1-4	.	TRBV4-2	.	CASSQEDEKLFF	TGTGCCAGCAGCCAAGAGGACGAAAAACTGTTTTTT
TRBJ2-2	.	TRBV4-2	.	CASSRPLVSGANTGELFF	TGTGCCAGCAGCCGTCCCCTAGTGTCCGGAGCCAACACCGGGGAGCTGTTTTTT
TRBJ2-1	few	TRBV6-5	TRBD2	CASSRTSGRSNEQFF	TGTGCCAGCAGTAGGACTAGCGGGAGGAGCAATGAGCAGTTCTTC
TRBJ2-5	.	TRBV18	.	CASSPRPGLQETQYF	TGTGCCAGCTCACCACGTCCAGGGCTCCAAGAGACCCAGTACTTC
TRBJ2-1	.	TRBV19	.	CASSIMAGVHNEQFF	TGTGCCAGTAGTATTATGGCCGGGGTGCACAATGAGCAGTTCTTC
TRBJ2-7	.	TRBV10-2	TRBD2	CASGAVGGAGVYEQYF	TGCGCCAGCGGCGCGGTGGGGGGAGCGGGAGTCTACGAGCAGTACTTC
TRBJ1-2	.	TRBV28	.	CASSSKNYGYTF	TGTGCCAGCAGTTCCAAAAACTATGGCTACACCTTC
TRBJ2-3	.	TRBV5-4	TRBD1	CASSPTEGASTDTQYF	TGTGCCAGCAGCCCGACAGAGGGGGCCTCCACAGATACGCAGTATTTT
TRBJ2-5	once	TRBV5-1	TRBD2	CASSPLGGGSQETQYF	TGCGCCAGCAGCCCCCTGGGGGGGGGTAGCCAAGAGACCCAGTACTTC
TRBJ2-3	.	TRBV5-1	.	CASFFGGYTDTQYF	TGCGCCAGCTTTTTCGGCGGGTACACAGATACGCAGTATTTT
TRBJ2-5	once	TRBV4-3	.	CASSQDIGVETQYF	TGCGCCAGCAGCCAAGATATAGGGGTAGAGACCCAGTACTTC
TRBJ2-7	many	TRBV30	TRBD2	CAWRLLAGGPKQYF	TGTGCCTGGAGGCTACTAGCGGGAGGGCCGAAGCAGTACTTC
TRBJ2-1	.	TRBV6-1	.	CASIRGYLGSEQFF	TGTGCCAGCATAAGAGGGTACTTGGGGAGTGAGCAGTTCTTC
TRBJ2-3	.	TRBV5-1	TRBD2	CASSLGLAGAADTQYF	TGCGCCAGCAGCTTGGGACTAGCGGGGGCGGCAGATACGCAGTATTTT
TRBJ2-7	.	TRBV10-1	.	CASSESRLREQYF	TGCGCCAGCAGTGAGTCGAGGCTAAGGGAGCAGTACTTC
TRBJ1-5	.	TRBV28	.	CASSLPGMGNQPQHF	TGTGCCAGCAGTTTACCTGGGATGGGCAATCAGCCCCAGCATTTT
TRBJ2-7	.	TRBV10-2	TRBD2	CASSESGGGYEQYF	TGCGCCAGCAGTGAGTCGGGGGGGGGCTACGAGCAGTACTTC
TRBJ1-6	.	TRBV6-1	.	CASSWRHRDSPLHF	TGTGCCAGCAGCTGGCGACACCGCGATTCACCCCTCCACTTT
TRBJ1-2	.	TRBV7-2	.	CASSQKGQGYGYTF	TGTGCCAGCAGCCAAAAGGGGCAGGGCTATGGCTACACCTTC
TRBJ2-3	.	TRBV7-2	TRBD1	CASSVGQGAFTDTQYF	TGTGCCAGCAGTGTAGGGCAGGGGGCCTTCACAGATACGCAGTATTTT
TRBJ2-2	few	TRBV2	.	CASSEQNTGELFF	TGTGCCAGCAGTGAACAGAACACCGGGGAGCTGTTTTTT
TRBJ1-1	.	TRBV2	.	CASSEVSAIITFF	TGTGCCAGCAGTGAAGTTTCGGCCATTATAACTTTCTTT
TRBJ1-2	.	TRBV4-3	.	CASSQGLFGSGYTF	TGCGCCAGCAGCCAAGGCCTGTTCGGCAGTGGCTACACCTTC
TRBJ2-1	.	TRBV5-1	.	CASSLVGGQHNEQFF	TGCGCCAGCAGCTTGGTAGGTGGGCAGCACAATGAGCAGTTCTTC
TRBJ2-7	.	TRBV9	TRBD2	CASSVARTSGYYEQYF	TGTGCCAGCAGCGTAGCCCGGACTAGCGGGTACTACGAGCAGTACTTC
TRBJ2-7	.	TRBV30	.	CAWSPGGLLEQYF	TGTGCCTGGAGCCCAGGCGGGCTTCTCGAGCAGTACTTC
TRBJ2-2	few	TRBV30	.	CAWSVLSWRSLTGELFF	TGTGCCTGGAGTGTACTCTCGTGGAGATCGTTGACCGGGGAGCTGTTTTTT
TRBJ2-7	.	TRBV27	.	CASSLAGNSYEQYF	TGTGCCAGCAGTTTGGCGGGCAACTCCTACGAGCAGTACTTC
TRBJ2-3	.	TRBV7-9	.	CASTPSNTMGTDTQYF	TGTGCCAGCACCCCTTCGAACACAATGGGCACAGATACGCAGTATTTT